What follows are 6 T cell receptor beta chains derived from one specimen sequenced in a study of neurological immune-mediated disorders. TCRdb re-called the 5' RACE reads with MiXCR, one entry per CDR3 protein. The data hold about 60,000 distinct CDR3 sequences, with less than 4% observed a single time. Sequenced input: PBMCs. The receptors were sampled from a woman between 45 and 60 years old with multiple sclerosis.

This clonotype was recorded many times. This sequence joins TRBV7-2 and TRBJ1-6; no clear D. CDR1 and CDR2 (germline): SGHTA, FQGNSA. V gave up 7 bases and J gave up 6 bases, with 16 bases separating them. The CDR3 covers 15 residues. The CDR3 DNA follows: TGTGCCAGCACCCCGCATGGCCCTACTAATTCACCCCTCCACTTT. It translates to CASTPHGPTNSPLHF.

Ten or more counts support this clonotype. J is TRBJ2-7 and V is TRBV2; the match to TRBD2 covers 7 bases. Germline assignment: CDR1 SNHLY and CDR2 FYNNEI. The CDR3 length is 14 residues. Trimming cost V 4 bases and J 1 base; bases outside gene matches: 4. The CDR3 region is CASSGVAGSYEQYF. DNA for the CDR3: TGTGCCAGCAGTGGAGTAGCGGGTTCCTACGAGCAGTACTTC.

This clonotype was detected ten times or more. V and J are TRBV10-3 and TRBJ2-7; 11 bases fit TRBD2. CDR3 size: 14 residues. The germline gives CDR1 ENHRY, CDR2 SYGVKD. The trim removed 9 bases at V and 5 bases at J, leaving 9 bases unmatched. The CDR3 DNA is TGTGCCATAGGAGTACTAGCGGGAGAGAACGAGCAGTACTTC. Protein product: CAIGVLAGENEQYF.

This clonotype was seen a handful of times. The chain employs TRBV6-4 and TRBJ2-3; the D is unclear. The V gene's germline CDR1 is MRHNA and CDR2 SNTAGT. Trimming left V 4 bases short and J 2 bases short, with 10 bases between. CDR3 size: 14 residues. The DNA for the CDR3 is TGTGCCAGCAGTGCCGGCGGACCCACAGATACGCAGTATTTT. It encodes CASSAGGPTDTQYF.

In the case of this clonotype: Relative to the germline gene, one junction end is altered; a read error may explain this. The CDR3 region has the DNA TGTGCCAGCTCACCAGGGACAAGCAATCAGCCCCAGAATTTT. Translation: CASSPGTSNQPQNF. This rearrangement joins TRBV18 to TRBJ1-5; D is perhaps TRBD1 (6 bases). Germline V gene data show CDR1 as KGHSH and CDR2 as LQKENI. This CDR3 spans 14 amino acids.

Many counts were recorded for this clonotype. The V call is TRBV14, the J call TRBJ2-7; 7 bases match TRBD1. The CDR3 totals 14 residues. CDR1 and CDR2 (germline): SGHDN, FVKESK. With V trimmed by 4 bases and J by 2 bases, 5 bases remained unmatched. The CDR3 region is CASSLSGTAYEQYF. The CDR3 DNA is TGTGCCAGCAGCCTCTCCGGGACAGCCTACGAGCAGTACTTC.